What follows is one TCR beta chain and its context. The antigen remains undetermined. Profiled with immunoSEQ multiplex PCR; TCRdb holds only in-frame clones, not every one. The sample consists of more than 95,000 clones, roughly 93% of them appearing once. The germline V gene has CDR1 MNHEY and CDR2 SVGAGI. V dropped 5 bases and J dropped 0 bases, with 8 bases sitting between them. The CDR3 spans 14 residues. This sample is part of a study of T cell responses to AZD1222 COVID-19 vaccine. About the research overall: Second-dose timings of about 4 or about 12 weeks were pooled.

Study conclusions and caveats: Just five to seven people given AZD1222 tested seropositive at baseline.

The TCR sequence derives from an adult in good health. The sequencing used peripheral blood, collected on day 0 of AZD1222 vaccination. This sequence joins TRBV6-5 and TRBJ1-5, with a weak D call TRBD1 (6 bases). The CDR3 loop reads CASSRTDSNQPQHF. The CDR3 nucleotides read TGTGCCAGCAGTCGGACAGATAGCAATCAGCCCCAGCATTTT.